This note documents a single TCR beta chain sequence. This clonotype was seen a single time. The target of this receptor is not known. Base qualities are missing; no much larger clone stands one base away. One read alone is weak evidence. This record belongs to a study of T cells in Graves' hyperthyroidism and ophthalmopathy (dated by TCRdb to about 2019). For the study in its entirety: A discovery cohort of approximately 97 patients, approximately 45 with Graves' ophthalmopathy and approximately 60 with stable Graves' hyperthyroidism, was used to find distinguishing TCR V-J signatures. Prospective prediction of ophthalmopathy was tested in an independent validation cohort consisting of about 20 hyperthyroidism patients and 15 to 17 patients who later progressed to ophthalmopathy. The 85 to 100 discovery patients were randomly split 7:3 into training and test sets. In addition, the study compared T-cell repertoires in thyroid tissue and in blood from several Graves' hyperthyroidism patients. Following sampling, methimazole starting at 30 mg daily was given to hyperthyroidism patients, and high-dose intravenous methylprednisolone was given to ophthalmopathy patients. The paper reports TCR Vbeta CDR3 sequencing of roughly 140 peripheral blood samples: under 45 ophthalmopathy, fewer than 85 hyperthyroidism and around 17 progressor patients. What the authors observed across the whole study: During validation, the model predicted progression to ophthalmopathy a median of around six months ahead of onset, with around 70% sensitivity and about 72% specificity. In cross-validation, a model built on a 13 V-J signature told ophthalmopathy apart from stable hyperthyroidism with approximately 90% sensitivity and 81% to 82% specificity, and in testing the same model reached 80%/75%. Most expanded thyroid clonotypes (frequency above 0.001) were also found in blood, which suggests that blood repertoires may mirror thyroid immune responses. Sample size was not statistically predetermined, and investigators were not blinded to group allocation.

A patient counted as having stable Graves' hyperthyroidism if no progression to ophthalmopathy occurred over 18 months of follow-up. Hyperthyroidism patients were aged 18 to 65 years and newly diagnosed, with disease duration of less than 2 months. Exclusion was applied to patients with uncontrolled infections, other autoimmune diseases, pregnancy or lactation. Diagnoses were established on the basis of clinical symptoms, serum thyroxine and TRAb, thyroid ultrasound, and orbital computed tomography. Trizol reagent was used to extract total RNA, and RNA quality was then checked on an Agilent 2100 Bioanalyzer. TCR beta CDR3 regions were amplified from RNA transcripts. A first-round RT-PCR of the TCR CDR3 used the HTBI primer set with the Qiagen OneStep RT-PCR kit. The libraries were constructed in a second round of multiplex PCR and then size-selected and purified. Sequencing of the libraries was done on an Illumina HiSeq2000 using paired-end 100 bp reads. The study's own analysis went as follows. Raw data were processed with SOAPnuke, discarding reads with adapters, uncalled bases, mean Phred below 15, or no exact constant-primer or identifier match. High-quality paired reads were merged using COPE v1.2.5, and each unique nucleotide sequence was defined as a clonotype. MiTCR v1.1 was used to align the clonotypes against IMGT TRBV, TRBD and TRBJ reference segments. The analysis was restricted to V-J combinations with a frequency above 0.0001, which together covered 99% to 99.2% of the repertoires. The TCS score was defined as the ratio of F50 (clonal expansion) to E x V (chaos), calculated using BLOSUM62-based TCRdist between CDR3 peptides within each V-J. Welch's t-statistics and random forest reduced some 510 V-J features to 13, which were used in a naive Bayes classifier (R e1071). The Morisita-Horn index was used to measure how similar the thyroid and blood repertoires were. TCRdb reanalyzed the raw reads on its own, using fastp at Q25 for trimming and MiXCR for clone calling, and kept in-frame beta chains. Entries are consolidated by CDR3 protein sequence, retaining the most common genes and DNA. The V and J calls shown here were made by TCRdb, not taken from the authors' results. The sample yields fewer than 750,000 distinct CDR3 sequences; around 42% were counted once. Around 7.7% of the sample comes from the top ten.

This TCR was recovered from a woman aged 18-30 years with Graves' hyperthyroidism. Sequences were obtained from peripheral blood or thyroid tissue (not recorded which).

The CDR3 here reads CSLSGGPIETQHF. The sequenced DNA is TGCAGCCTATCGGGAGGGCCGATCGAGACCCAGCATTTT. The chain is encoded by TRBV29-1 joined to TRBJ1-5; the D gene lacks a confident call. The CDR3 holds 13 amino acids from the cysteine to the phenylalanine. Only CDR3 DNA is held: 39 bases, read in frame from base 1. Via the germline V gene, CDR1 is SQVTM and CDR2 ANQGSEA. The V and J ends are trimmed by 8 bases and 11 bases, leaving 22 bases between them.